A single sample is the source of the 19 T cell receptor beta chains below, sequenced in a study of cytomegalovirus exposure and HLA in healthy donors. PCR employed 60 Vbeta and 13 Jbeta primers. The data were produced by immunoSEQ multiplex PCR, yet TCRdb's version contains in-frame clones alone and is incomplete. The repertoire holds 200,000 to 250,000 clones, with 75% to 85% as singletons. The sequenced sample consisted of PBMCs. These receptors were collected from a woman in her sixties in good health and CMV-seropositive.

The CDR3 here is CASSQRHNTFHQPQHF. CDR3 bases: TGTGCCAGCAGCCAGCGTCATAATACCTTTCATCAGCCCCAGCATTTT. The chain uses TRBV5-6 and TRBJ1-5, with D uncertain. The germline V and J ends were trimmed by 4 bases and 5 bases, with 19 bases remaining between them. This CDR3 has 16 amino acids. Germline CDR1 and CDR2: SGHDT and YYEEEE.

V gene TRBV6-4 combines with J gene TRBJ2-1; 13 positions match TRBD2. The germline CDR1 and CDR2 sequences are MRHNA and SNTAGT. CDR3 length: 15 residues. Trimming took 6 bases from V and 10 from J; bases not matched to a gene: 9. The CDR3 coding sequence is TGTGCCAGCAGGCAACTAGCGGGAGGGCCTAAGGAGCAGTTCTTC. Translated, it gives CASRQLAGGPKEQFF.

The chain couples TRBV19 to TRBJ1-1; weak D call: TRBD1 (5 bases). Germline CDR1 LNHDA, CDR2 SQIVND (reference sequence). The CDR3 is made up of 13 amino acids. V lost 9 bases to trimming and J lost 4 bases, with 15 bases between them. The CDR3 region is CASNFNGGTEAFF. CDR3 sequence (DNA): TGTGCCAGCAACTTTAACGGGGGCACTGAAGCTTTCTTT.

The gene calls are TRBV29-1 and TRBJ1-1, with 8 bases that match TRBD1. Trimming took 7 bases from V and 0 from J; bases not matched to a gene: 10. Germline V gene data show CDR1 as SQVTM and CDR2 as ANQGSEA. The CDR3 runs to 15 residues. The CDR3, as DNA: TGCAGCGCCCTAGGACAGGGAGGAATGAACACTGAAGCTTTCTTT. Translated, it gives CSALGQGGMNTEAFF.

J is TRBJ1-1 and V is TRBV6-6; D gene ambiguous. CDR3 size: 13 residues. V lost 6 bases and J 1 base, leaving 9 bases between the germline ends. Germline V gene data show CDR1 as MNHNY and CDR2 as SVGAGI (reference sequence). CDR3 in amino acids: CASRPPGNTEAFF. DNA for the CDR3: TGTGCCAGCAGACCTCCGGGGAACACTGAAGCTTTCTTT.

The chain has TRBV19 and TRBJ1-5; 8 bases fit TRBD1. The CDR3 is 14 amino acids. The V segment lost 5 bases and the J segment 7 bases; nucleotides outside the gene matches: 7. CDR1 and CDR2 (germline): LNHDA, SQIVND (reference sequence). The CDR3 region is CASSPGGAGQPQHF. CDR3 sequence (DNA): TGTGCCAGTAGTCCAGGGGGCGCCGGACAGCCCCAGCATTTT.

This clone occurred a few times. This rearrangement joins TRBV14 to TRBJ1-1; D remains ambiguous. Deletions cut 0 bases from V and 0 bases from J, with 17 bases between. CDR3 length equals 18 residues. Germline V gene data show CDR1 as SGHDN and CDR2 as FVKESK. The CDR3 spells CASSQEGRQYLMNTEAFF. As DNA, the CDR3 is TGTGCCAGCAGCCAAGAGGGCCGGCAGTACCTCATGAACACTGAAGCTTTCTTT.

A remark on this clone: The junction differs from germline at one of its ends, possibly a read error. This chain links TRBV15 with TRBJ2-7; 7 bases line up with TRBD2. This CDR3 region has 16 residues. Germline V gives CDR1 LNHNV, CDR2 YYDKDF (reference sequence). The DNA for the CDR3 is TGTGCCACCAACAGAGTCTTGGGAGGGAACTCCTACGAGCAGTACTTC. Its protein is CATNRVLGGNSYEQYF.

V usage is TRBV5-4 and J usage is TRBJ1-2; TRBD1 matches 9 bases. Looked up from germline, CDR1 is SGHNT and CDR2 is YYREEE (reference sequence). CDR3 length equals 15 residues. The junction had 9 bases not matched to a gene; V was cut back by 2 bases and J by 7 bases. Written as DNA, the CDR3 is TGTGCCAGCAGCTTCACCGTACAGGGGGCAAGTGGCTACACCTTC. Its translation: CASSFTVQGASGYTF.

The CDR3 protein is CASSLEGRPSGRGETQYF. CDR3 coding DNA: TGTGCCAGCAGCTTGGAGGGGAGGCCTAGCGGGAGAGGAGAGACCCAGTACTTC. The J gene is TRBJ2-5, the V gene TRBV5-4; 10 nucleotides agree with TRBD2. This CDR3 contains 18 residues. The V gene end was trimmed by 0 bases and the J gene end by 4 bases; junction bases not matched to a gene: 12. The germline V gene has CDR1 SGHNT and CDR2 YYREEE (reference sequence).

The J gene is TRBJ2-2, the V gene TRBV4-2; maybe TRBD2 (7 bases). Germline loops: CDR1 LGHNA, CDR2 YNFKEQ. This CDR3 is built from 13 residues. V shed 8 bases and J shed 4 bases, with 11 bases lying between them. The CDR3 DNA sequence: TGTGCCAGCGGTAGGGGGGGCACCGGGGAGCTGTTTTTT. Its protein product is CASGRGGTGELFF.

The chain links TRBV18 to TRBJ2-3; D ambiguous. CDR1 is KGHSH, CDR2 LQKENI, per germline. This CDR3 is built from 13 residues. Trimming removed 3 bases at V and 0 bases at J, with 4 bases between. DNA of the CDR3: TGTGCCAGCTCACCCCTTAGCACAGATACGCAGTATTTT. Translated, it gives CASSPLSTDTQYF.

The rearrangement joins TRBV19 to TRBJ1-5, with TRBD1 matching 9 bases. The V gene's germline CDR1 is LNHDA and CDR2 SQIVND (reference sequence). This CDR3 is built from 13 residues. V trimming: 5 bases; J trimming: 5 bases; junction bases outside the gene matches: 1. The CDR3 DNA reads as TGTGCCAGTAGTGGGACAGGGTATCAGCCCCAGCATTTT. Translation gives CASSGTGYQPQHF.

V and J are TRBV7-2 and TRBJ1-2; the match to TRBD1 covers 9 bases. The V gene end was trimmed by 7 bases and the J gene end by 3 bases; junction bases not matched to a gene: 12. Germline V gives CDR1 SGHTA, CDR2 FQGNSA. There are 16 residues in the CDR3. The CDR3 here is CASNRDREYRHYGYTF. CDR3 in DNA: TGTGCCAGCAACCGGGACAGGGAATATCGGCACTATGGCTACACCTTC.

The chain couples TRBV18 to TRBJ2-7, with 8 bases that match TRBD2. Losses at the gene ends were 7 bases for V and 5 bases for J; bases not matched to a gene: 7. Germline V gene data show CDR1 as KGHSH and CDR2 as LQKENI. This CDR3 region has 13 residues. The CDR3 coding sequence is TGTGCCAGCTTACCCTCGGGGGGGGACGAGCAGTACTTC. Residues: CASLPSGGDEQYF.

CDR3: CASLGTGTYNSPLHF. CDR3 bases: TGTGCCAGCTTAGGGACAGGGACCTATAATTCACCCCTCCACTTT. This chain joins TRBV18 and TRBJ1-6, with 9 bases matching TRBD1. CDR3 size: 15 residues. Germline V gene sequence: CDR1 KGHSH, CDR2 LQKENI. The J segment lost 2 bases and the V segment lost 7 bases, leaving 3 bases of the junction unmatched.

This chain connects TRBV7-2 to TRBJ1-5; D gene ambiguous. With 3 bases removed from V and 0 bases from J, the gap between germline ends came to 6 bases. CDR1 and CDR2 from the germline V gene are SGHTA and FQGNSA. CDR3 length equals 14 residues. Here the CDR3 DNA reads TGTGCCAGCAGCTTTTCACTTAGCAATCAGCCCCAGCATTTT. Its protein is CASSFSLSNQPQHF.

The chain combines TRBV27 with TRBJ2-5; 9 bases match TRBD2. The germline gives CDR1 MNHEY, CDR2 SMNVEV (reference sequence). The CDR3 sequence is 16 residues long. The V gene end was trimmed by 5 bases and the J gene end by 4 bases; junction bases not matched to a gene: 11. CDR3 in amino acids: CASSRRRGTSLETQYF. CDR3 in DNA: TGTGCCAGCAGTCGGAGAAGGGGGACTAGCCTAGAGACCCAGTACTTC.

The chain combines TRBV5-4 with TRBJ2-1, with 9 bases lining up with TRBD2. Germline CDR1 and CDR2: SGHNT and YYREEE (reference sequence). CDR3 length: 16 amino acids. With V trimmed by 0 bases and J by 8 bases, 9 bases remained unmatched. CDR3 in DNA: TGTGCCAGCAGCTTGGGCGGGGGGGCCCTAGGCGATGAGCAGTTCTTC. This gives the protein CASSLGGGALGDEQFF.